Following are 21 T cell receptor beta chains from one sample sequenced in a study of PD-L1 blockade in urothelial cancer. Generated by immunoSEQ multiplex PCR, the TCRdb table keeps only in-frame clones and is missing some. The table has tens of thousands of clones, 85% to 90% seen once. Regarding time point: pretreatment peripheral blood. The sequenced sample was PBMCs, obtained around atezolizumab (anti-PD-L1) treatment. These receptor sequences come from a man aged 65 to 85 with urothelial cancer.

This rearrangement joins TRBV9 to TRBJ2-1, with D unclear. Trimming shortened V by 4 bases and J by 6 bases, and 17 bases separated the two germline ends. The CDR3 runs to 15 residues. Germline V lookup: CDR1 SGDLS, CDR2 YYNGEE. The CDR3 nucleotides are TGTGCCAGCAGCTCATATGATGGGCAATCCAATGAGCAGTTCTTC. Translating it yields CASSSYDGQSNEQFF.

The V call is TRBV10-3, the J call TRBJ2-2; D is uncertain. The V gene lost 4 bases and the J gene lost 4 bases, with 13 bases spanning the gap. The germline V gene encodes CDR1 ENHRY and CDR2 SYGVKD. CDR3 length: 15 residues. The CDR3 loop reads CAISVRSSGTGELFF. The CDR3, as DNA: TGTGCCATCAGTGTTCGGAGTTCGGGCACCGGGGAGCTGTTTTTT.

The chain has TRBV7-2 and TRBJ2-1; 14 bases map to TRBD2. The junction had 4 bases not matched to a gene; V was cut back by 1 base and J by 8 bases. The germline gives CDR1 SGHTA, CDR2 FQGNSA. CDR3 size: 16 residues. CDR3 loop: CASSLGTSGRRHEQFF. The DNA of the CDR3 is TGTGCCAGCAGCTTAGGGACTAGCGGGAGGAGGCATGAGCAGTTCTTC.

The J gene is TRBJ1-3, the V gene TRBV4-1, with 8 nucleotides matching TRBD1. After removal of 2 bases from V and 3 bases from J, the junction contained 6 bases not matched to a gene. CDR3 length equals 16 residues. CDR1 is MGHRA, CDR2 YSYEKL, per germline. As DNA, the CDR3 is TGCGCCAGCAGCCAATTCCAGGGGGCAGTTGGAAACACCATATATTTT. It codes for CASSQFQGAVGNTIYF.

The CDR3 loop reads CASSWERGLAGSYNEQFF. CDR3 coding DNA: TGTGCCAGCAGCTGGGAACGAGGACTAGCGGGATCCTACAATGAGCAGTTCTTC. The chain uses TRBV28 and TRBJ2-1; 12 bases agree with TRBD2. Germline loops: CDR1 MDHEN, CDR2 SYDVKM. This CDR3 has 18 amino acids. V shed 6 bases, J shed 1 base, and the junction held 10 bases outside the gene matches.

This chain joins TRBV7-8 and TRBJ2-5; perhaps TRBD2 as D (6 bases). There are 13 residues in the CDR3. Germline assignment: CDR1 SGHVS and CDR2 FQNEAQ. The ends were cut back, 0 bases at V and 4 bases at J, with 6 bases in the middle. The CDR3 nucleotides read TGTGCCAGCAGCTTAGCCGGGGGAGAGACCCAGTACTTC. Residues: CASSLAGGETQYF.

Written as DNA, the CDR3 is TGTGCCAGTAGTATTGGCAGGAAGCCCAATCAGCCCCAGCATTTT. Translated, it gives CASSIGRKPNQPQHF. This chain joins TRBV19 and TRBJ1-5; no clear D gene. V shed 3 bases and J shed 3 bases, with 12 bases lying between them. The CDR3 extends over 15 amino acids. Germline V gene lookup returns CDR1 LNHDA and CDR2 SQIVND (reference sequence).

The chain links TRBV10-2 to TRBJ1-5; TRBD1 matches at 7 bases. CDR1 and CDR2 from the germline V gene are WSHSY and SAAADI. The CDR3 consists of 14 residues. V shed 6 bases, J shed 5 bases, and the junction held 7 bases outside the gene matches. CDR3: CASRHRDSYQPQHF. The CDR3 DNA sequence: TGCGCCAGCAGGCACCGGGACAGCTATCAGCCCCAGCATTTT.

This clone has a handful of counts. This chain joins TRBV5-5 and TRBJ2-4; 8 bases align to TRBD2. J gave up 6 bases and V 4 bases, and 15 bases lay outside the gene matches. Germline loops: CDR1 SGHKS, CDR2 YYEKEE (reference sequence). This CDR3 contains 17 residues. CDR3 DNA sequence: TGTGCCAGCAGCCTGGAGCGGGCGGGAGGATCCGGAAACATTCAGTACTTC. Translating it yields CASSLERAGGSGNIQYF. The full variable domain, its missing parts supplied by reference TRBV5-5 and TRBJ2-4, is DAGVTQSPTHLIKTRGQQVTLRCSPISGHKSVSWYQQVLGQGPQFIFQYYEKEERGRGNFPDRFSARQFPNYSSELNVNALLLGDSALYLCASSLERAGGSGNIQYFGAGTRLSVL.

This chain uses TRBV5-1 with TRBJ2-7; D is ambiguous. Germline V CDR1 and CDR2: SGHRS, YFSETQ. Trimming stripped 0 bases from V and 2 bases from J, with 12 bases between. This CDR3 comprises 15 residues. In DNA form, the CDR3 reads TGCGCCAGCAGCTTGGGGGTTAGCCTGGCCTACGAGCAGTACTTC. Translated: CASSLGVSLAYEQYF. Filled out from reference TRBV5-1 and TRBJ2-7, the complete variable domain reads KAGVTQTPRYLIKTRGQQVTLSCSPISGHRSVSWYQQTPGQGLQFLFEYFSETQRNKGNFPGRFSGRQFSNSRSEMNVSTLELGDSALYLCASSLGVSLAYEQYFGPGTRLTVT.

The J gene is TRBJ2-1, the V gene TRBV29-1; 10 nucleotides align to TRBD1. Germline V gene sequence: CDR1 SQVTM, CDR2 ANQGSEA. J was trimmed by 4 bases and V by 6 bases; bases with no gene match: 9. The CDR3 is 15 amino acids. The CDR3 loop reads CSVQDLGQGYNEQFF. The CDR3 DNA reads as TGCAGCGTCCAGGATCTGGGACAGGGGTACAATGAGCAGTTCTTC.

CDR3 sequence reads: CASSGSSGRRKETQYF. The CDR3 DNA reads TGTGCCAGCAGCGGATCTAGCGGGAGAAGAAAAGAGACCCAGTACTTC. The V gene is TRBV6-6, the J gene TRBJ2-5, with 10 bases aligning to TRBD2. V gave up 6 bases and J gave up 3 bases; unmatched junction bases: 10. Germline V lookup: CDR1 MNHNY, CDR2 SVGAGI (reference sequence). The CDR3 runs to 16 residues.

The chain has TRBV5-6 and TRBJ1-2, with no clear D. The CDR3 runs 13 residues. Germline CDR1 SGHDT, CDR2 YYEEEE. V lost 4 bases, J lost 0 bases, and 7 bases lay in between. The CDR3 is CASSPTPNYGYTF. CDR3 nucleotide sequence: TGTGCCAGCAGCCCCACACCTAACTATGGCTACACCTTC.

The CDR3 nucleotides are TGTGCCATCAGTGATGGGGCGGGGAGCTCCTACAATGAGCAGTTCTTC. Translated, it gives CAISDGAGSSYNEQFF. V gene TRBV10-3 combines with J gene TRBJ2-1, with D possibly being TRBD2 (6 bases). V was pared by 3 bases and J by 0 bases, with 12 bases between. Germline V lookup: CDR1 ENHRY, CDR2 SYGVKD. This CDR3 is 16 amino acids long.

The genes are TRBV2 and TRBJ2-5; D not resolved. The germline gives CDR1 SNHLY, CDR2 FYNNEI. The CDR3 totals 13 residues. Trimming took off 5 bases at V and 4 bases at J, with 11 bases between the two ends. CDR3: CASSSPLLETQYF. CDR3 DNA sequence: TGTGCCAGCAGTTCTCCTCTTTTAGAGACCCAGTACTTC.

This sequence joins TRBV6-6 and TRBJ2-7; D gene unclear. Germline CDR1 MNHNY, CDR2 SVGAGI (reference sequence). The CDR3 loop spans 15 amino acids. Trimming took off 5 bases at V and 0 bases at J, with 14 bases between the two ends. CDR3 sequence reads: CASSPRLTSSYEQYF. The DNA of the CDR3 is TGTGCCAGCAGTCCCCGACTTACCAGCTCCTACGAGCAGTACTTC.

CDR3 sequence reads: CASSLARRGELFF. As DNA, the CDR3 is TGTGCCAGCAGCTTAGCGCGGCGCGGGGAGCTGTTTTTT. The chain is built from TRBV7-2 and TRBJ2-2, with no clear D. Trimming shortened V by 0 bases and J by 7 bases, and 6 bases separated the two germline ends. The length of the CDR3 is 13 residues. Germline V lookup: CDR1 SGHTA, CDR2 FQGNSA.

The chain uses TRBV2 and TRBJ2-5; D is unclear. This CDR3 comprises 12 residues. V was shortened by 3 bases and J by 5 bases, with 7 bases between the two germline ends. Germline V gene sequence: CDR1 SNHLY, CDR2 FYNNEI. CDR3 nucleotide sequence: TGTGCCAGCAGTGACAGGTGGGAGACCCAGTACTTC. Its protein product is CASSDRWETQYF.

The V call is TRBV19, the J call TRBJ2-7, with 7 bases that match TRBD1. J gave up 0 bases and V 5 bases, and 13 bases lay outside the gene matches. This CDR3 contains 17 residues. The germline V gene has CDR1 LNHDA and CDR2 SQIVND (reference sequence). The CDR3 nucleotides read TGTGCCAGTAGTCCCGATGGGGGCCGGGACAGCTCCTACGAGCAGTACTTC. It yields the protein CASSPDGGRDSSYEQYF.

The genes are TRBV19 and TRBJ2-2; tentative D call: TRBD2 (6 bases). Trimming left V 6 bases short and J 6 bases short, with 11 bases between. CDR1 and CDR2 from the germline V gene are LNHDA and SQIVND (reference sequence). The length of the CDR3 is 13 residues. CDR3 loop: CASRGGQAGELFF. The CDR3 coding sequence is TGTGCCAGTAGGGGGGGTCAAGCCGGGGAGCTGTTTTTT.

V usage is TRBV5-4 and J usage is TRBJ2-2; D may be TRBD2 (6 bases). CDR1 is SGHNT and CDR2 is YYREEE in the germline V gene (reference sequence). Trimming cost V 4 bases and J 3 bases, with 19 bases left between them. CDR3 size: 17 residues. The DNA of the CDR3 is TGTGCCAGCAGCCTTTCGACTAGTCTAGGCGACACCGGGGAGCTGTTTTTT. Residues: CASSLSTSLGDTGELFF.